This record covers a single T cell receptor (beta chain). This specimen comes from a study of blood T cell repertoires in COVID-19. The CDR3 loop spans 16 amino acids. Germline V gene lookup returns CDR1 KGHSH and CDR2 LQKENI. Losses at the gene ends were 6 bases for V and 2 bases for J; bases not matched to a gene: 7. As processed by the authors: It was from reference gene primer amplification that nucleated cell counts were estimated. Clones were read by immunoSEQ multiplex PCR, and TCRdb kept only the in-frame ones, dropping some. The V and J calls and clone size come from that table; D and trimming were worked out from the DNA. The sample lists some 180,000 clones, around four fifths occurring once.

Sequencing used peripheral blood. The rearrangement joins TRBV18 to TRBJ1-4; 9 nucleotides agree with TRBD1. This sequence originates from a woman of 80 years or more with COVID-19, enrolled during active disease. The CDR3 here is CASSREQGATNEKLFF. DNA for the CDR3: TGTGCCAGCTCGCGAGAACAGGGGGCGACTAATGAAAAACTGTTTTTT.